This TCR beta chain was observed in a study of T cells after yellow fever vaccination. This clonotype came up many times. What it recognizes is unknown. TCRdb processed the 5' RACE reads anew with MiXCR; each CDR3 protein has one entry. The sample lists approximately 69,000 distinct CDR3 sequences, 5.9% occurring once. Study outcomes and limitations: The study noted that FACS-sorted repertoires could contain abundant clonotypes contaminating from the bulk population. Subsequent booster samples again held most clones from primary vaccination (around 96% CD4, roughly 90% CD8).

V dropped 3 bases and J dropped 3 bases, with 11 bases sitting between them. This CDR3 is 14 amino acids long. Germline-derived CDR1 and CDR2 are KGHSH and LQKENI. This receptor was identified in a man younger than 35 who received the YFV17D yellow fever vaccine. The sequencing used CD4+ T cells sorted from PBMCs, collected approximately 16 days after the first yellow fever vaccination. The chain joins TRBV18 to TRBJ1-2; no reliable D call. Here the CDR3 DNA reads TGTGCCAGCTCACCCCCGGGAATCGACTATGGCTACACCTTC. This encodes CASSPPGIDYGYTF.